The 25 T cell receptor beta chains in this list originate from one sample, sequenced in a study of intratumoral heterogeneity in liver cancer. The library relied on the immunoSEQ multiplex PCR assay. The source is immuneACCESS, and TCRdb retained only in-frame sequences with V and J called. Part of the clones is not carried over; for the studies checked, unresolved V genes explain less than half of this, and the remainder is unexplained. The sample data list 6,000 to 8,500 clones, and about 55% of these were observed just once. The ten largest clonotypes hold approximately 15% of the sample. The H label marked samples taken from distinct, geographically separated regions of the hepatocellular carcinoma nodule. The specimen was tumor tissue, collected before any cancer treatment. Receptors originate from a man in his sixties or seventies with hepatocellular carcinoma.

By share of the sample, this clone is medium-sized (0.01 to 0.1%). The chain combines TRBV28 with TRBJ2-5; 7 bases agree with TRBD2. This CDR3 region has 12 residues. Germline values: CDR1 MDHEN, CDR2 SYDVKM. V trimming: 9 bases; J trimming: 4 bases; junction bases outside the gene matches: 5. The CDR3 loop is CASNGGLETQYF. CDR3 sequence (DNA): TGTGCCAGTAACGGGGGGTTAGAGACCCAGTACTTC.

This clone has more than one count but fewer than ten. CDR3 in amino acids: CASSQDPGTEWETQYF. In nucleotides, the CDR3 is TGTGCCAGCAGCCAAGATCCAGGGACGGAGTGGGAGACCCAGTACTTC. The genes are TRBV4-2 and TRBJ2-5; TRBD1 or TRBD2 may be the D gene (5 bases each). The CDR3 runs to 16 residues. Germline CDR1 and CDR2: LGHNA and YNFKEQ. The V end lost 0 bases, the J end lost 5 bases, and 16 bases lay between the germline ends.

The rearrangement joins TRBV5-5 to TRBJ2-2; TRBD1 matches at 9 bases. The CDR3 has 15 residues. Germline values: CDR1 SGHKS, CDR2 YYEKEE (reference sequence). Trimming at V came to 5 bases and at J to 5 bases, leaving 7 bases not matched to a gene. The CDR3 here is CASRPGQGATGELFF. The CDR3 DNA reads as TGTGCCAGCAGACCGGGACAGGGAGCAACCGGGGAGCTGTTTTTT.

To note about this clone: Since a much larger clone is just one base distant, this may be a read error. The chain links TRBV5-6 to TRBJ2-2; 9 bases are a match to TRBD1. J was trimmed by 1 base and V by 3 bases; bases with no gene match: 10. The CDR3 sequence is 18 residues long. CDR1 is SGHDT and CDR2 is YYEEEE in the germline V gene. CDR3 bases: TGTGCCAGCAGCTCCCTGGGACAGGGTGGTTGGAACACCGGGGAGCTGTTTTTT. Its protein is CASSSLGQGGWNTGELFF. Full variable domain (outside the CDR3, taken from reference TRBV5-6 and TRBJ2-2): DAGVTQSPTHLIKTRGQQVTLRCSPKSGHDTVSWYQQALGQGPQFIFQYYEEEERQRGNFPDRFSGHQFPNYSSELNVNALLLGDSALYLCASSSLGQGGWNTGELFFGEGSRLTVL.

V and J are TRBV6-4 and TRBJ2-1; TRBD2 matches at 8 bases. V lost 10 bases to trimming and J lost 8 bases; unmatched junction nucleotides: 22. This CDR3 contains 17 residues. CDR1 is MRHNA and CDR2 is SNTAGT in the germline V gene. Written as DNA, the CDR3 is TGTGCCACCTCCCGGACGCTGGGACTAGGAATTGGGGATGAGCAGTTCTTC. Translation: CATSRTLGLGIGDEQFF.

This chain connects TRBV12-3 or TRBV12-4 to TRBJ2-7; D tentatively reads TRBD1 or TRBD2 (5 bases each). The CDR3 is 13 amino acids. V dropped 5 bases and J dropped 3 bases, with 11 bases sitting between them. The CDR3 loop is CASSHGADYEQYV. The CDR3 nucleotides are TGTGCCAGCAGTCACGGGGCGGACTACGAGCAGTACGTC.

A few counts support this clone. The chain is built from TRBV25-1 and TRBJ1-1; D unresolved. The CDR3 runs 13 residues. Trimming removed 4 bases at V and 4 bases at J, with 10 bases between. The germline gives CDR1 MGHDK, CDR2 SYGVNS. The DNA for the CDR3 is TGTGCCAGCAGTGGCTTTGTTGGCACTGAAGCTTTCTTT. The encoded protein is CASSGFVGTEAFF.

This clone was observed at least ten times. This CDR3 reads CASNNLRWEGIQYF. CDR3 in DNA: TGTGCCAGTAATAATCTCCGGTGGGAAGGCATTCAGTACTTC. This chain connects TRBV19 to TRBJ2-4, with D uncertain. The CDR3 sequence is 14 residues long. Germline CDR1 is LNHDA and CDR2 is SQIVND (reference sequence). Trimming stripped 7 bases from V and 9 bases from J, with 19 bases between.

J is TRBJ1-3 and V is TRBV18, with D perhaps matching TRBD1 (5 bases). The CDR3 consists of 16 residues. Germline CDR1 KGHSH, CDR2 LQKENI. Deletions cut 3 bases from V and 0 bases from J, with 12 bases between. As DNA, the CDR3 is TGTGCCAGCTCACCCATGGGACGAGACTCTGGAAACACCATATATTTT. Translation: CASSPMGRDSGNTIYF.

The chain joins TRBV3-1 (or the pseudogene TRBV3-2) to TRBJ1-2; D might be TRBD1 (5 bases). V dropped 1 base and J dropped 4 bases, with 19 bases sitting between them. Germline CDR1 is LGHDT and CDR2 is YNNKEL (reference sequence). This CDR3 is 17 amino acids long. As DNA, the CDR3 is TGTGCCAGCAGCCAAGCGGACCCATGGGGGGGAACCTATGGCTACACCTTC. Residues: CASSQADPWGGTYGYTF.

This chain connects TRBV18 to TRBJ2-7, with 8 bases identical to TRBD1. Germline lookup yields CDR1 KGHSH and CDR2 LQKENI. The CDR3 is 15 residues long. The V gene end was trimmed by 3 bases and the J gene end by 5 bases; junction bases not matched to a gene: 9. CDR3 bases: TGTGCCAGCTCACCCAGGACAGGGTCAATCGACGAGCAGTACTTC. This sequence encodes CASSPRTGSIDEQYF.

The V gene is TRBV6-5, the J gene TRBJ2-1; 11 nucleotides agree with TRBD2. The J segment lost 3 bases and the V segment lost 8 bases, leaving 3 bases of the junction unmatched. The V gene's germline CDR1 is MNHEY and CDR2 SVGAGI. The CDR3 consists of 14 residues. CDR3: CASSLAGGYNEQFF. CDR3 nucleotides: TGTGCCAGCTCTCTAGCGGGGGGCTACAATGAGCAGTTCTTC.

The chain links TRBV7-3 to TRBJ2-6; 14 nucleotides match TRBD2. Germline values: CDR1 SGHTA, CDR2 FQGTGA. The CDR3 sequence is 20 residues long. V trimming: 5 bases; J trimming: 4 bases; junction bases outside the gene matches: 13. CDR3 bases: TGTGCCAGCAGCCCCGGGACTAGCGGGGGAGCACCCGGGGGGGCCAACGTCCTGACTTTC. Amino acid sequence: CASSPGTSGGAPGGANVLTF.

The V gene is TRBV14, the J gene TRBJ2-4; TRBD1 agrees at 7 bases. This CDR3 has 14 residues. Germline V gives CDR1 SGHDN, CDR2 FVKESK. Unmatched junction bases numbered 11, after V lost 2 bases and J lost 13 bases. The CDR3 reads CASSQLGTATVQYF. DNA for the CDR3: TGTGCCAGCAGCCAACTGGGGACAGCGACCGTCCAGTACTTC.

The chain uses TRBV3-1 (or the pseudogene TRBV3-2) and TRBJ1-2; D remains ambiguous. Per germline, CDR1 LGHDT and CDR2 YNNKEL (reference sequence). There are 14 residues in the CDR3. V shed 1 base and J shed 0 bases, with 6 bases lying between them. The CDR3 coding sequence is TGTGCCAGCAGCCAAGGAGCGACTAACTATGGCTACACCTTC. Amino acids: CASSQGATNYGYTF.

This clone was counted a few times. This chain's CDR3 is CASSGGTASYTF. Written as DNA, the CDR3 is TGTGCCAGCAGTGGCGGGACAGCTAGCTACACCTTC. V usage is TRBV25-1 and J usage is TRBJ1-2, with 7 bases fitting TRBD1. CDR1 and CDR2 from the germline V gene are MGHDK and SYGVNS. The ends lost 4 bases at V and 9 bases at J; junction bases unmatched: 5. The CDR3 consists of 12 residues.

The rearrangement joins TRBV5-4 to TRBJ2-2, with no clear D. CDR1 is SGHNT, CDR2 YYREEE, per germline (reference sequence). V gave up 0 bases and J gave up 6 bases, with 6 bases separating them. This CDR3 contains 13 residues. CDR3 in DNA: TGTGCCAGCAGCTTGGACGGTGCCGGGGAGCTGTTTTTT. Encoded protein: CASSLDGAGELFF.

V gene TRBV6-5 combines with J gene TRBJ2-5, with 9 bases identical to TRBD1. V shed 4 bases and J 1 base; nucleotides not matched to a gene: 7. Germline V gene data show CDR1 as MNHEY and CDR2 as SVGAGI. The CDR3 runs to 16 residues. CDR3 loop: CASSSDRGYLQETQYF. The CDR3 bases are TGTGCCAGCAGTTCCGACAGGGGGTACCTCCAAGAGACCCAGTACTTC.

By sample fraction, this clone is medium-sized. The CDR3 here is CASSGQGTEAFF. CDR3 bases: TGTGCCAGCAGTGGACAGGGCACTGAAGCTTTCTTT. The chain combines TRBV2 with TRBJ1-1, with 7 bases aligning to TRBD1. J lost 4 bases, V lost 4 bases, and 0 bases had no gene match. The CDR3 covers 12 residues. Germline-derived CDR1 and CDR2 are SNHLY and FYNNEI.

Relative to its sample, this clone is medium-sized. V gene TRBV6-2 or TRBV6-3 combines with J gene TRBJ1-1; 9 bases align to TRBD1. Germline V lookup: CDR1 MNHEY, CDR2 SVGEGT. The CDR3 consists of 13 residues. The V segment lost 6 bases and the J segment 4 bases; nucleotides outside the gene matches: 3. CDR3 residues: CASSDRGATEAFF. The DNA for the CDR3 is TGTGCCAGCAGCGACAGGGGGGCCACTGAAGCTTTCTTT.

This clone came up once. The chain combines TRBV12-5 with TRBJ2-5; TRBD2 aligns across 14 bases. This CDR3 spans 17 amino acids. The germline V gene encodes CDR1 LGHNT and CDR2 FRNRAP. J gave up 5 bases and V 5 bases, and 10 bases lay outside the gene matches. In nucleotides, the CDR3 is TGTGCTAGTGGTCCCGACCGGACTAGCGGGGGGTTCGAGACCCAGTACTTC. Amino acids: CASGPDRTSGGFETQYF.

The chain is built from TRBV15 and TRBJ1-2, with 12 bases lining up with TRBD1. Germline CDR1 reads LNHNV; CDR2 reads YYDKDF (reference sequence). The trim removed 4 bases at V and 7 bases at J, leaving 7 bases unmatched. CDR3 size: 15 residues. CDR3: CATSTPGQGARGYTF. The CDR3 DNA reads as TGTGCCACCAGCACGCCGGGACAGGGGGCGCGTGGCTACACCTTC.

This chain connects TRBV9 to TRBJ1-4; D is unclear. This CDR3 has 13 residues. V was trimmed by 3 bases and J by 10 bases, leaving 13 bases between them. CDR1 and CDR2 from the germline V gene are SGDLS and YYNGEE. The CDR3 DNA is TGTGCCAGCAGCGAGGCCCAGAACACAAAACTGTTTTTT. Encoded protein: CASSEAQNTKLFF.

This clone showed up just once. In nucleotides, the CDR3 is TGTGCCAGCAAGGGGGGACAGGGGGCTCCTGAGCAGTTCTTC. Its protein product is CASKGGQGAPEQFF. The chain is built from TRBV6-5 and TRBJ2-1, with 12 bases fitting TRBD1. Germline V gene data show CDR1 as MNHEY and CDR2 as SVGAGI. CDR3 length equals 14 residues. The V segment lost 7 bases and the J segment 9 bases; nucleotides outside the gene matches: 7.

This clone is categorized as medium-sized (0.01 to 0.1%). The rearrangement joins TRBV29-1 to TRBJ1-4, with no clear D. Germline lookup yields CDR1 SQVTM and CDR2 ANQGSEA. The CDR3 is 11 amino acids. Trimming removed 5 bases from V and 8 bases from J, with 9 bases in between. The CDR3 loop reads CSVPWGEKLFF. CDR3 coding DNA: TGCAGCGTTCCCTGGGGAGAAAAACTGTTTTTT.